This T cell receptor (beta chain) is drawn from a study of blood T cell repertoires in COVID-19. Across the study: Spain, Italy and the United States supplied samples that represented acute and convalescent COVID-19. Nucleic acid was either cDNA or gDNA, and it came from T cells, B-cell-depleted T cells, or PBMCs.

Original processing notes: Quantification of nucleated cells was approximated via reference gene primer amplification. TCRdb's table, derived via immunoSEQ multiplex PCR, lists solely in-frame clones and lacks some. The DNA was the basis for D and trimming; V, J and clone size are from that table. Here the sample spans about 260,000 clones, 80% to 90% being singletons. CDR1 is SNHLY, CDR2 FYNNEI, per germline. Trimming took 7 bases from V and 1 from J; bases not matched to a gene: 15. The CDR3 has 19 amino acids. Material: PBMCs or T cells enriched from blood (not recorded which). The source of this sequence is a woman aged 25 to 39 with acute COVID-19. V usage is TRBV2 and J usage is TRBJ2-3, with 12 nucleotides matching TRBD2. In nucleotides, the CDR3 is TGTGCCAGCACCCTTCTAGCGGGAGGGGGTTTTGATGGCACAGATACGCAGTATTTT. Protein product: CASTLLAGGGFDGTDTQYF.